Presented here are 17 T cell receptor beta chains from one specimen sequenced in a study of human T cells and chemical hapten exposure. From the RACE reads, TCRdb called clonotypes with MiXCR, one entry per CDR3 protein. The table has 150,000 to 200,000 distinct CDR3 sequences, about 14% seen once. Time point indicated: patch test 1, 2 weeks after DPC sensitization. This sample's treatment: therapeutic diphenylcyclopropenone sensitization with weekly scalp DPC. Specimen: whole blood, collected in connection with sensitization to the hapten diphenylcyclopropenone (DPC). The receptors shown here come from a woman aged 25-40 years with alopecia areata. Some clones in this sample may be carry-over from other donors' samples.

This clonotype has just a few counts. This rearrangement joins TRBV27 to TRBJ2-3; the match to TRBD2 covers 9 bases. Germline CDR1 is MNHEY and CDR2 is SMNVEV (reference sequence). The CDR3 runs 17 residues. Trimming removed 0 bases from V and 2 bases from J; junction bases left unmatched: 6. CDR3 amino acids: CASSLSRLAGNTDTQYF. In DNA form, the CDR3 reads TGTGCCAGCAGTTTATCCCGGCTAGCGGGGAACACAGATACGCAGTATTTT.

This clonotype came up a few times. The chain is built from TRBV2 and TRBJ2-5, with 12 nucleotides matching TRBD1. The germline V gene has CDR1 SNHLY and CDR2 FYNNEI. J was trimmed by 6 bases and V by 9 bases; bases with no gene match: 5. The CDR3 runs 13 residues. CDR3 sequence: CASEGQGAKTQYF. The CDR3 DNA sequence: TGTGCCAGTGAGGGACAGGGGGCGAAGACCCAGTACTTC. The full variable domain, in which reference TRBV2 and TRBJ2-5 provide the parts outside the CDR3, is EPEVTQTPSHQVTQMGQEVILRCVPISNHLYFYWYRQILGQKVEFLVSFYNNEISEKSEIFDDQFSVERPDGSNFTLKIRSTKLEDSAMYFCASEGQGAKTQYFGPGTRLLVL.

This clonotype came up a few times. V and J are TRBV29-1 and TRBJ1-6, with 9 bases aligning to TRBD1. The CDR3 covers 14 residues. The V segment lost 7 bases and the J segment 6 bases; nucleotides outside the gene matches: 7. The V gene's germline CDR1 is SQVTM and CDR2 ANQGSEA. CDR3 region: CSARTGDLNSPLHF. The CDR3 nucleotides are TGCAGCGCACGGACAGGGGACCTTAATTCACCCCTCCACTTT.

This clonotype was recorded many times. The CDR3 loop is CASSVGGQGRSGTEAFF. The CDR3 DNA reads TGTGCCAGCAGCGTAGGCGGACAGGGGCGAAGCGGCACTGAAGCTTTCTTT. This sequence joins TRBV9 and TRBJ1-1; TRBD1 matches 9 bases. Germline CDR1 reads SGDLS; CDR2 reads YYNGEE. The CDR3 is 17 residues long. With 0 bases clipped from V and 4 bases from J, the junction kept 10 bases outside the gene matches.

The CDR3 DNA reads as TGTGCCAGCAGTTTTTACCGAGATGCAACCAAAAACATTCAGTACTTC. Translating gives CASSFYRDATKNIQYF. J is TRBJ2-4 and V is TRBV12-3 or TRBV12-4; no firm D call. This CDR3 is 16 amino acids long. Trimming cost V 3 bases and J 2 bases, with 14 bases left between them.

This clonotype has just a few counts. The V and J genes are TRBV4-2 and TRBJ2-2; TRBD1 is a possible D gene (5 bases). Germline CDR1 reads LGHNA; CDR2 reads YNFKEQ. This CDR3 region has 17 residues. V lost 0 bases, J lost 1 base, and 12 bases lay in between. The CDR3 loop reads CASSQEDGQGNTGELFF. DNA for the CDR3: TGTGCCAGCAGCCAAGAGGATGGGCAGGGGAACACCGGGGAGCTGTTTTTT.

This sequence joins TRBV7-3 and TRBJ2-6, with 11 bases lining up with TRBD2. Losses at the gene ends were 4 bases for V and 2 bases for J; bases not matched to a gene: 1. CDR3 length: 16 residues. Germline assignment: CDR1 SGHTA and CDR2 FQGTGA. CDR3 DNA sequence: TGTGCCAGCAGCTCGACTAGCGGGGCTGGGGCCAACGTCCTGACTTTC. Translation: CASSSTSGAGANVLTF.

This clonotype was picked up a small number of times. V gene TRBV29-1 combines with J gene TRBJ2-2; a possible D gene is TRBD1 (5 bases). CDR1 and CDR2 (germline): SQVTM, ANQGSEA. This CDR3 comprises 12 residues. Trimming removed 6 bases at V and 6 bases at J, with 11 bases between. DNA of the CDR3: TGCAGCGTGGCGACAGCTCCCGGGGAGCTGTTTTTT. It translates to CSVATAPGELFF.

This chain uses TRBV29-1 with TRBJ2-1, with TRBD2 as a possible D gene (5 bases). Deletions cut 4 bases from V and 7 bases from J, with 23 bases between. This CDR3 has 16 amino acids. Germline V gene data show CDR1 as SQVTM and CDR2 as ANQGSEA. The CDR3 here is CSVGDLPEGFENEQFF. DNA of the CDR3: TGCAGCGTTGGGGATCTACCTGAGGGTTTTGAAAATGAGCAGTTCTTC.

This clonotype was counted between two and nine times. This chain links TRBV7-9 with TRBJ1-6; D perhaps matches TRBD1 (6 bases). Germline V gene lookup returns CDR1 SEHNR and CDR2 FQNEAQ (reference sequence). The CDR3 is 15 amino acids. V lost 5 bases, J lost 7 bases, and 15 bases lay in between. CDR3 nucleotides: TGTGCCAGCAGCCTACTAGATACAGGGAATTCACCCCTCCACTTT. Amino acid sequence: CASSLLDTGNSPLHF.

V and J are TRBV5-1 and TRBJ2-2; TRBD2 matches 9 bases. The V and J ends lost 0 bases and 6 bases, in that order; junction bases with no gene match: 6. Germline lookup yields CDR1 SGHRS and CDR2 YFSETQ. This CDR3 comprises 16 residues. The CDR3 DNA is TGCGCCAGCAGCTTGGATATTTTAGCGGGGGCCGGGGAGCTGTTTTTT. It is translated as CASSLDILAGAGELFF.

To note about this clonotype: A single base separates this from a much larger clone, so it may be a read error. This rearrangement joins TRBV15 to TRBJ1-4; D remains unclear. There are 16 residues in the CDR3. Germline V gives CDR1 LNHNV, CDR2 YYDKDF (reference sequence). CDR3 sequence: CTTSRDLGYNNEKLFF. CDR3 nucleotide sequence: TGTACCACCAGCAGAGATCTTGGATATAATAATGAAAAACTGTTTTTT.

The chain combines TRBV13 with TRBJ2-3, with D possibly matching TRBD2 (6 bases). Germline CDR1 and CDR2: PRHDT and FYEKMQ (reference sequence). V gave up 7 bases and J gave up 3 bases, with 17 bases separating them. There are 15 residues in the CDR3. Here the CDR3 DNA reads TGTGCCAGCACCCAGCCCGGGGGTTTGACAGATACGCAGTATTTT. It yields the protein CASTQPGGLTDTQYF.

This chain uses TRBV4-1 with TRBJ1-4; unclear D gene. This CDR3 spans 15 amino acids. Trimming took 0 bases from V and 4 from J, leaving 9 bases between them. Germline loops: CDR1 MGHRA, CDR2 YSYEKL. CDR3 protein: CASSQDFTVNEKLFF. DNA of the CDR3: TGCGCCAGCAGCCAAGATTTCACCGTTAATGAAAAACTGTTTTTT.

The chain recombines TRBV5-1 with TRBJ1-6; maybe TRBD1 (5 bases). This CDR3 contains 15 residues. Germline V gene sequence: CDR1 SGHRS, CDR2 YFSETQ. Trimming shortened V by 4 bases and J by 7 bases, and 15 bases separated the two germline ends. CDR3 amino acids: CASSLTGTSNSPLHF. The CDR3 nucleotides read TGCGCCAGCAGCCTGACCGGGACTTCGAATTCACCCCTCCACTTT.

This clonotype was picked up many times. The chain joins TRBV7-9 to TRBJ1-1; the D is unclear. Trimming took 3 bases from V and 4 from J, leaving 9 bases between them. The CDR3 runs to 13 residues. The germline V gene has CDR1 SEHNR and CDR2 FQNEAQ (reference sequence). CDR3 in DNA: TGTGCCAGCAGCTTGCACGAGGTCACTGAAGCTTTCTTT. This codes for CASSLHEVTEAFF.

This clonotype was detected a few times. The chain joins TRBV12-3 or TRBV12-4 to TRBJ2-3; D may be TRBD2 (6 bases). The CDR3 is made up of 15 amino acids. Trimming left V 5 bases short and J 2 bases short, with 14 bases between. The CDR3 protein is CASSRLGAATDTQYF. In nucleotides, the CDR3 is TGTGCCAGCAGTCGACTAGGGGCGGCCACAGATACGCAGTATTTT.